Included here is one TCR beta chain sequence, with context. The antigen remains undetermined. A much more abundant neighbour one base away suggests this may be a read error. This sample also contains other DNA sequences that code for the same CDR3. Per germline, CDR1 SNHLY and CDR2 FYNNEI. The CDR3 extends over 15 amino acids. Generated by immunoSEQ multiplex PCR, the TCRdb table keeps only in-frame clones and is missing some. The sample carries about 92,000 clones, 80% to 85% recorded once. The source of the sample is a study of graft-versus-host responses after intestinal transplantation. Study-level findings and limits: Allografts of one patient group, those with graft-donor T cell macrochimerism, had high graft-versus-host to host-versus-graft clonal ratios.

The clonotype originates from a human donor who received an intestinal transplant. The V gene is TRBV2, the J gene TRBJ2-5; tentatively, D is TRBD2 (7 bases). The source material was unstimulated CD8+ T cells sorted from spleen or lymph node cells, sampled before intestinal transplant. This CDR3 reads CASREGGGGQETQYF. The CDR3 DNA reads TGTGCCAGCCGTGAGGGGGGAGGGGGCCAAGAGACCCAGTACTTC.